The T cell receptor beta chain described here comes from a study of shared clonotypes between healthy human individuals (dated by TCRdb to about 2020). Background on the whole study: The cohort comprised a couple of women and a few men aged 18 to 49 years. Per donor, three plates each were used for CD4 naive and CD4 memory, two for CD8 naive, and one for CD8 memory. The study deeply sequenced blood TCR repertoires of about 5 healthy adults to estimate repertoire size and the extent of clonotype sharing between individuals. To increase sequencing depth and limit assay-specific biases, TCR repertoire library preparation and sequencing were carried out by different laboratories using diverse techniques. Leukapheresis yielded between about 0.9 and 10 billion PBMCs per donor. Points the paper makes about the study in general: Only blood was sampled, and tissue TCR repertoires likely differ from those in blood. Estimated clonotype richness was generally larger for naive than for memory subsets. The genetic and exposure-history diversity represented was limited by the small number of donors. Pairwise subsampling led to the expectation that sequencing depth would affect the degree of clonotype sharing among donors. When a few donors were compared, the shared fraction of clonotypes was about 5.5% for naive CD4, around 3.6% for naive CD8, more than 2% for memory CD4, and around 0.4% for memory CD8. Clonotypes shared by all four sorted-subset donors showed higher generation probabilities than non-shared clonotypes. Rarefaction of sorted-subset datasets indicated incomplete sequencing despite the large sequencing depth.

Using the deep immunoSEQ assay, multiplex PCR amplified TCR CDR3 regions from genomic DNA. Extracted genomic DNA from each cell subset was distributed evenly across all wells of several immunoSEQ 96-well plates, and each plate was treated as a replicate. For sorted subsets, approximately 210 ng genomic DNA, equal to tens of thousands of T cell genomes, was loaded into each replicate PCR. Purified libraries were measured with a Qubit 3.0 fluorometer, size-checked on a Bioanalyzer 2100, and measured again with the KAPA Library Quantification kit. A separate single-read 150-cycle Illumina NextSeq 550 flow cell was used to sequence each immunoSEQ 96-well plate. The published analysis was carried out like this. Because the immunoSEQ output included only junctional sequences and no quality scores, the filtering could not be the same as the filtering used for full-length reads. Sequences were annotated with PyIR, a Python wrapper for IgBLAST v1.9, using IMGT germline references to assign V/J genes and CDR3. Reads with weak V/J assignments (E-value above 1e-6), missing CDR3, stop codons, out-of-frame junctions, or ambiguous translated residues were removed. V3J clonotypes were defined by identical inferred V gene, J gene, and CDR3 amino acid sequence. Percentage overlap between repertoires was calculated by dividing the number of shared unique clonotypes by the size of the smaller repertoire. RTK rarefaction, the Chao1 estimator, and Recon v2.1 estimates of unobserved clonotypes were used to assess repertoire richness. Generation probabilities for all TCRbeta clonotypes obtained by the gDNA method from a handful of donors were computed using OLGA. TCRdb provides this immuneACCESS table in a form limited to in-frame rearrangements. Some clones are lacking; in checked studies, under half of them reflect an unresolved V gene, and why the rest are absent is not known. V, J and clone size reflect that table, while D and trimming were determined from the DNA. The sample profile shows some 2.4 million clones; under 95% of them were found once. The ten biggest clones cover more than 0.35% of the sample.

V and J are truncated by 3 bases and 2 bases respectively, leaving an intervening sequence of 8 bases. Counted from cysteine to phenylalanine, this CDR3 has 13 amino acids. This entry keeps only the CDR3 DNA: 39 bases, framed from base 1. CDR1 KGHSH and CDR2 LQKENI were looked up in the germline V gene. Donors were healthy HIV-negative adults with no recently reported acute infections or vaccinations. All donors were Caucasian adults living in Nashville, Tennessee, USA. CD4+ T cells were enriched by magnetic negative selection; naive cells were then positively selected on CD45RA, and the negative fraction formed the memory subset. After blood collection by leukapheresis, PBMCs were isolated using Ficoll-Histopaque density gradient centrifugation and then cryopreserved in the vapor phase of liquid nitrogen. Analytical flow cytometry was used to check the purity and quantity of every magnetically sorted T cell population. From each sorted fraction, genomic DNA was isolated and quantified by UV absorbance on a Nanodrop 2000c.

Comments on this clone: Its recognized antigen is unknown. No much larger clone is present one base from it, and per-base qualities are unavailable. The sample contains more than one DNA sequence encoding this CDR3.

The V gene is TRBV18 and the J gene is TRBJ2-7, with no D gene named confidently. Sample: naive CD4+ T cells from PBMCs. The meaning of the sample's cell subset or site label: CD45RA+ positively selected. This clonotype was sampled from a man between 18 and 29 years old in good health. Some clones in this sample may be carry-over from other donors' samples. The CDR3 in this case is CASSPPGTYEQYF. The nucleotides read TGTGCCAGCTCACCCCCTGGAACCTACGAGCAGTACTTC.